This T cell receptor (beta chain) was profiled in a study of Graves' ophthalmopathy and Graves' hyperthyroidism. The study's findings and limits: Detection in blood was also observed for most expanded thyroid clonotypes above 0.001 frequency.

There are 13 residues in the CDR3. Per the germline V gene, CDR1 is SGHTA and CDR2 is FQGNSA. Note on this clonotype: Its cognate antigen is unknown. A much larger clone differs from this one at a single base, so this may be a read error.

Among the hyperthyroidism patients, all were newly diagnosed, aged 18 to 65, with under 2 months' duration. Certain patients were not enrolled. These were patients with other autoimmune diseases, uncontrolled infections, pregnancy or lactation. From RNA, the CDR3 regions of TCR beta chains were amplified and sequenced. RT-PCR with HTBI primers came first, then second-round multiplex PCR. Via MiXCR, TCRdb re-called the multiplex PCR reads, giving one row per CDR3 protein. The table lists over a million distinct CDR3 sequences, 36% of them singletons. This chain links TRBV7-2 with TRBJ1-1; 9 nucleotides agree with TRBD1. The sample consisted of peripheral blood or thyroid tissue (not recorded which). This clonotype was obtained from an adult man with Graves' hyperthyroidism. The CDR3 DNA follows: TGTGCCGGCAGCTACACCACAGGGGGCGAAGCTTTCTTT. It codes for CAGSYTTGGEAFF.